This T cell receptor (beta chain) derives from a study of blood T cell repertoires in COVID-19. Overall study: T cells, B-cell-depleted T cells, or PBMCs supplied cDNA or gDNA.

Method: immunoSEQ multiplex PCR; TCRdb's copy keeps in-frame clones and lacks some. The sample has about 220,000 clones; 86% are singletons. Trimming stripped 0 bases from V and 8 bases from J, with 8 bases between. This CDR3 is built from 13 residues. Per germline, CDR1 LGHDT and CDR2 YNNKEL (reference sequence). Donors were grouped by their self-reported clinical history. The receptor's source is a middle-aged woman with acute COVID-19. This sequence joins TRBV3-1 (or the pseudogene TRBV3-2) and TRBJ1-5, with a possible D match to TRBD1 (5 bases). Sequencing was done on a sample of PBMCs or T cells enriched from blood (not recorded which). This CDR3 is CASSQEWGEPQHF. The CDR3 bases are TGTGCCAGCAGCCAAGAATGGGGGGAGCCCCAGCATTTT.